A selection of T cell receptor beta chains follows, all from one sample in a study of cytotoxic CD8 clonotypes in ibrutinib-treated CLL. Assay used: immunoSEQ multiplex PCR; TCRdb lists only in-frame clones, some missing. The repertoire consists of some 150,000 clones, with approximately 75% occurring once and the leading ten covering approximately 28%. The input for sequencing was PBMCs, taken after 12 months of ibrutinib treatment. The receptors stem from a human donor with chronic lymphocytic leukemia. Both conserved end residues are trimmed from each CDR3. The D gene is left open where the match is weak. Size tells how often a clone was seen (once, few, many) or the class of an expanded clone, and some rows leave it out.

NA,few,TRBV30,AWSGGTGNTEAF
NA,few,TRBV6-6,ASSLHGGSNQPQH
NA,NA,TRBV19,ASDPGLNHEKLF
NA,once,TRBV5-1,ASKGQSSYEQY
TRBD1,NA,TRBV5-1,ASSQDRGLDYGYT
NA,once,TRBV1,TSSQDVTGGGNTEAF
TRBD1,NA,TRBV19,ASSLRTGGFAEAF
TRBD2,NA,TRBV11-2,ASSFGAGGYYNEQF
NA,NA,TRBV6-1,ASVRGDVNEKLF
NA,NA,TRBV11-2,ASSLGESTEAF
TRBD2,NA,TRBV11-3,ASSLNRLSGLLQETQY
NA,NA,TRBV10-3,AISADSRVVTDTQY
NA,few,TRBV28,ASSFSGSSNEKLF
NA,NA,TRBV18,ASSSMNTEAF
TRBD1,NA,TRBV2,ASKQGATNEKLF
NA,NA,TRBV28,ASSPSARHTEAF
TRBD2,once,TRBV18,ASSPPGRGPNEQF
NA,NA,TRBV6-5,ATIGQSEAF
TRBD1,few,TRBV2,ASAGQGEKLF
NA,NA,TRBV9,ASSPGPGTSNHEQY
NA,NA,TRBV6-5,ASSAPNLYNSPLH
TRBD1,NA,TRBV10-2,ASSVRDRGHEQY
NA,NA,TRBV28,ASTNQQGRSPLH
TRBD1,NA,TRBV5-4,ASSITGVETQY
TRBD2,NA,TRBV7-2,ASSLAGGNVGNIQY
NA,NA,TRBV5-6,ASSIRGFGAGANVLT
NA,few,TRBV30,AWSVLGSPLH
TRBD1,NA,TRBV19,ASSIRGTGEETQY
NA,NA,TRBV7-3,ASSPTGPLDYEQY
TRBD1,NA,TRBV5-1,ASSTDRGGTGELF
TRBD2,NA,TRBV9,ASGTSGTDTQY
TRBD1,NA,TRBV27,ASSPRGTAGSPLH
NA,medium-sized,TRBV11-1,ASSFPGVTYEQY
NA,NA,TRBV28,ASSFLAGQRTDTQY
NA,NA,TRBV19,ASSFTGGVSEAF
TRBD1,few,TRBV2,ASCEQGREKLF
NA,NA,TRBV5-6,ASSLERGKGTEAF
NA,NA,TRBV18,ASSPRDLVAGELF
TRBD1,NA,TRBV5-1,ASSPTTGTGGRPLH
NA,NA,TRBV11-2,ASSLGGGVWQPQH
NA,NA,TRBV4-3,ASSQEIAGSDQPQH
NA,once,TRBV2,ASRERGETQY
NA,once,TRBV28,ASSLLGYSKTYNEQF
NA,NA,TRBV28,ASSLRGDTQY
TRBD1,NA,TRBV30,AGRAGGEKLF
NA,NA,TRBV4-2,ASSPEGGTDTQY
NA,NA,TRBV7-2,ASSPSSEQF
NA,NA,TRBV11-2,ASSLVDVGSYEQY
TRBD2,few,TRBV2,ASSSSGSTYEQY
NA,NA,TRBV7-8,ASSLALTGLDIEQY
NA,NA,TRBV10-3,AISESAYEQY
TRBD1,NA,TRBV27,ASSSYELDRQASEQY
NA,NA,TRBV28,ASSRGGSSYNEQF
TRBD2,NA,TRBV18,ASSRTSGRGPYNEQF
NA,few,TRBV9,ASSPPGAMHCT
NA,NA,TRBV5-6,ASSLEVEGRQY
NA,NA,TRBV7-9,ASSPKTGNSRGYT
NA,NA,TRBV7-2,ASRTSTDTQY